The 14 T cell receptor beta chains given below trace back to one sample, sequenced in a study of shared clonotypes between healthy human individuals. Libraries were prepared by immunoSEQ multiplex PCR; TCRdb keeps only in-frame clonotypes and omits some of them. The table has some 1.5 million clones, roughly 97% seen once. The sequenced material came from naive CD4+ T cells sorted from blood. Subset given: CD45RA+ positively selected. The receptors here all came from a man aged 25 to 40 in good health.

CDR3 DNA sequence: TGCGCCAGCATGTCCGGGACAGCTTACAATGAGCAGTTCTTC. Its protein is CASMSGTAYNEQFF. The rearrangement links TRBV5-1 to TRBJ2-1; 7 nucleotides agree with TRBD1. Germline V CDR1 and CDR2: SGHRS, YFSETQ. This CDR3 spans 14 amino acids. V gave up 6 bases and J gave up 4 bases; unmatched junction bases: 7.

This clone was counted only a few times. The rearrangement joins TRBV9 to TRBJ2-7; TRBD1 agrees at 7 bases. Germline V gene sequence: CDR1 SGDLS, CDR2 YYNGEE. Trimming removed 2 bases from V and 2 bases from J; junction bases left unmatched: 4. The CDR3 loop spans 14 amino acids. The CDR3 sequence: CASSVRGQPYEQYF. CDR3 sequence (DNA): TGTGCCAGCAGCGTGAGGGGACAGCCCTACGAGCAGTACTTC.

This chain joins TRBV19 and TRBJ2-5; perhaps D is TRBD1 or TRBD2 (5 bases each). This CDR3 spans 11 amino acids. Trimming left V 7 bases short and J 10 bases short, with 13 bases between. From germline, CDR1 is LNHDA and CDR2 SQIVND (reference sequence). CDR3 sequence reads: CASTGTWGQYF. CDR3 nucleotide sequence: TGTGCCAGTACGGGGACCTGGGGCCAGTACTTC. Drawing the rest from reference TRBV19 and TRBJ2-5, the complete variable domain is DGGITQSPKYLFRKEGQNVTLSCEQNLNHDAMYWYRQDPGQGLRLIYYSQIVNDFQKGDIAEGYSVSREKKESFPLTVTSAQKNPTAFYLCASTGTWGQYFGPGTRLLVL.

Concerning this clone itself: Within the sample, other DNA sequences also encode this same CDR3. The chain is built from TRBV6-1 and TRBJ2-3; unclear D gene. Looked up from germline, CDR1 is MNHNS and CDR2 is SASEGT. The CDR3 contains 12 residues. Trimming cost V 3 bases and J 3 bases, with 4 bases left between them. The chain's CDR3 is CASSDGTDTQYF. CDR3 nucleotides: TGTGCCAGCAGTGATGGGACAGATACGCAGTATTTT.

This chain uses TRBV5-1 with TRBJ2-3; TRBD2 matches 8 bases. The CDR3 contains 18 residues. J gave up 0 bases and V 1 base, and 10 bases lay outside the gene matches. Looked up from germline, CDR1 is SGHRS and CDR2 is YFSETQ. Here the CDR3 reads CASSLRAGAVPSTDTQYF. CDR3 DNA: TGCGCCAGCAGCTTGCGAGCGGGAGCCGTACCTAGCACAGATACGCAGTATTTT.

The rearrangement joins TRBV7-9 to TRBJ2-7; a possible D gene is TRBD2 (6 bases). The germline CDR1 and CDR2 sequences are SEHNR and FQNEAQ (reference sequence). CDR3 length: 14 residues. Trimming stripped 7 bases from V and 4 bases from J, with 17 bases between. The CDR3 DNA reads TGTGCCAGCACAGCCGGGACTTACGAATACGAGCAGTACTTC. Translated: CASTAGTYEYEQYF.

The V gene is TRBV6-1, the J gene TRBJ1-5, with D unresolved. Germline V gene sequence: CDR1 MNHNS, CDR2 SASEGT. V shed 0 bases and J shed 4 bases, with 4 bases lying between them. The CDR3 has 13 residues. Here the CDR3 DNA reads TGTGCCAGCAGTGAAGCACAGAATCAGCCCCAGCATTTT. It yields the protein CASSEAQNQPQHF.

The chain has TRBV18 and TRBJ2-2; D remains unclear. Trimming took off 0 bases at V and 3 bases at J, with 17 bases between the two ends. The CDR3 length is 18 residues. The germline V gene encodes CDR1 KGHSH and CDR2 LQKENI. This CDR3 reads CASSPPQWAARDTGELFF. DNA for the CDR3: TGTGCCAGCTCACCACCCCAGTGGGCGGCTCGGGACACCGGGGAGCTGTTTTTT.

This clone showed up just once. V usage is TRBV19 and J usage is TRBJ2-4; D call uncertain. Trimming removed 5 bases at V and 0 bases at J, with 8 bases between. The CDR3 sequence is 14 residues long. Germline CDR1 is LNHDA and CDR2 is SQIVND (reference sequence). The CDR3 DNA sequence: TGTGCCAGTAGTGGCAAACTAGCCAAAAACATTCAGTACTTC. This codes for CASSGKLAKNIQYF.

V and J are TRBV7-2 and TRBJ2-3; D possibly corresponds to TRBD1 (5 bases). The germline gives CDR1 SGHTA, CDR2 FQGNSA. V lost 5 bases and J lost 0, with 24 bases in between. The CDR3 has 19 amino acids. CDR3 loop: CASSLRVPGLLLSTDTQYF. Written as DNA, the CDR3 is TGTGCCAGCAGCCTAAGGGTGCCAGGGCTGTTACTTAGCACAGATACGCAGTATTTT.

The V and J genes are TRBV10-1 and TRBJ2-3; TRBD1 matches at 7 bases. Per the germline V gene, CDR1 is WNHNN and CDR2 is SYGVQD (reference sequence). The V and J ends lost 8 bases and 6 bases, in that order; junction bases with no gene match: 8. This CDR3 spans 13 amino acids. The DNA of the CDR3 is TGCGCCAGCGCTGACAGGGCTAGGGATACGCAGTATTTT. It codes for CASADRARDTQYF.

The chain joins TRBV14 to TRBJ1-5; no clear D gene. V shed 5 bases and J shed 1 base, with 3 bases lying between them. Germline values: CDR1 SGHDN, CDR2 FVKESK. CDR3 size: 12 residues. Here the CDR3 reads CASSLSNQPQHF. As DNA, the CDR3 is TGTGCCAGCAGCTTGAGCAATCAGCCCCAGCATTTT.

This rearrangement joins TRBV5-5 to TRBJ1-4, with a weak D call TRBD1 (6 bases). CDR3 length equals 15 residues. Trimming removed 3 bases at V and 2 bases at J, with 11 bases between. Germline V gives CDR1 SGHKS, CDR2 YYEKEE (reference sequence). DNA of the CDR3: TGTGCCAGCAGCTCCCCCCAGGGGACTAATGAAAAACTGTTTTTT. Protein product: CASSSPQGTNEKLFF.

The V gene is TRBV5-1, the J gene TRBJ2-1; 8 bases are shared with TRBD1. Germline lookup yields CDR1 SGHRS and CDR2 YFSETQ. This CDR3 region has 15 residues. V lost 4 bases, J lost 8 bases, and 11 bases stayed unmatched. The CDR3 is CASSTYRDRNDEQFF. The CDR3 DNA is TGCGCCAGCAGCACGTACAGGGACAGGAACGATGAGCAGTTCTTC.